The source of this TCR beta chain is a study of cytomegalovirus exposure and HLA in healthy donors. In the PCR, 60 Vbeta and 13 Jbeta primers were used. Profiling relied on immunoSEQ multiplex PCR, and the TCRdb table lists in-frame clones only, not all of them. Found here are over 50,000 clones, roughly 90% of them singletons; the top ten hold about 1.6%. In the case of this clone: Its antigen is undetermined.

General study results and limits: A highly shared variant cluster was judged a likely technical artifact.

This receptor was identified in a man between 25 and 39 years old in good health and CMV-seropositive. Sequencing was done on a sample of PBMCs.

The CDR3 DNA sequence: TGTGCCAGCAGTCTAACAGCGGTCTCTGGAAACACCATATATTTT. Translating it yields CASSLTAVSGNTIYF. The V call is TRBV28, the J call TRBJ1-3; D uncertain. Germline V gene sequence: CDR1 MDHEN, CDR2 SYDVKM. The V end lost 5 bases, the J end lost 0 bases, and 11 bases lay between the germline ends. There are 15 residues in the CDR3.